This TCR beta chain was sequenced during a study of technical replicates of blood from a few donors. Measured with immunoSEQ multiplex PCR; TCRdb has only the in-frame clones, and not every one. The sample has 85,000 to 95,000 clones, almost 97% seen once; the top ten hold 0.36%. The sequencing input was T cells isolated from PBMCs. The receptor was isolated from a human donor in good health.

The CDR3, as DNA: TGTGCCAGCAGCGCTGGCCTTACTAGCGGGAGCCTCGCAGATACGCAGTATTTT. It encodes CASSAGLTSGSLADTQYF. The chain recombines TRBV5-4 with TRBJ2-3; 11 nucleotides match TRBD2. V gave up 4 bases and J gave up 4 bases; unmatched junction bases: 14. The CDR3 covers 18 residues. Germline-derived CDR1 and CDR2 are SGHNT and YYREEE (reference sequence).